The next 21 T cell receptor beta chains were all read from a single sample in a study of spatial heterogeneity in lung cancer. As to time point: blood taken at disease recurrence. Sequencing of whole RNA from tumor, nontumor lung or frozen PBMC involved no sorting. TCRdb re-called the 5' RACE reads through MiXCR, storing one row per CDR3 protein. Of about 9,700 distinct CDR3 sequences listed, roughly 4% are singletons. This specimen consisted of PBMCs, obtained at recurrence. The source of these receptors is a female donor with early-stage non-small cell lung cancer.

Many counts were recorded for this clonotype. A library made for alpha chains picked up this beta chain off target, so its size means little. The V call is TRBV7-8, the J call TRBJ1-5, with D perhaps matching TRBD1 (5 bases). The CDR3 contains 15 residues. Germline V gene sequence: CDR1 SGHVS, CDR2 FQNEAQ. Trimming cost V 5 bases and J 2 bases, with 13 bases left between them. The CDR3 sequence is CASSPPGLGNQPQHF. CDR3 nucleotides: TGTGCCAGCAGCCCCCCGGGGCTGGGCAATCAGCCCCAGCATTTT.

This clonotype was seen repeatedly, ten times or more. This beta chain came through as a stray read in a library set up for alpha chains, and its size says little. This chain links TRBV12-3 or TRBV12-4 with TRBJ2-3, with 11 bases lining up with TRBD2. This CDR3 has 16 amino acids. The V segment lost 4 bases and the J segment 5 bases; nucleotides outside the gene matches: 8. The CDR3 DNA follows: TGTGCCAGCAGTTCATTAGCGGGGGGGCCAGGAGATACGCAGTATTTT. Protein: CASSSLAGGPGDTQYF.

Concerning this clonotype itself: The library was designed around alpha chains, so this beta chain is a stray read whose abundance carries little weight. This chain joins TRBV5-6 and TRBJ2-3; TRBD2 matches 10 bases. Per germline, CDR1 SGHDT and CDR2 YYEEEE. This CDR3 contains 17 residues. V shed 4 bases, J shed 6 bases, and the junction held 14 bases outside the gene matches. DNA of the CDR3: TGTGCCAGCAGCCCGGCGTTAGCGGGGGGACGAGAGGATACGCAGTATTTT. As protein: CASSPALAGGREDTQYF.

As concerns this clonotype: This beta chain is a stray read from a library made for alpha chains; its abundance is not meaningful. The V call is TRBV19, the J call TRBJ2-7; D perhaps matches TRBD1 (5 bases). Germline V gene data show CDR1 as LNHDA and CDR2 as SQIVND (reference sequence). The ends were cut back, 4 bases at V and 7 bases at J, with 14 bases in the middle. The CDR3 spans 13 residues. CDR3 protein: CASSTRQSEEQYF. The CDR3 DNA reads as TGTGCCAGTAGTACTCGACAGTCGGAAGAGCAGTACTTC.

This clonotype has at least ten counts. This beta chain lies outside the target of a library built for alpha chains; its clone size means little. The rearrangement joins TRBV10-2 to TRBJ2-3; 10 bases map to TRBD1. Germline lookup yields CDR1 WSHSY and CDR2 SAAADI. The V gene end was trimmed by 3 bases and the J gene end by 7 bases; junction bases not matched to a gene: 10. This CDR3 has 16 amino acids. The CDR3 sequence is CASSDIVDRGMYTQYF. The CDR3 DNA is TGCGCCAGCAGTGACATAGTGGACAGGGGGATGTATACGCAGTATTTT.

This clonotype was detected ten times or more. The library was built for alpha chains, so this beta chain is an off-target read and its size means little. The rearrangement joins TRBV5-1 to TRBJ2-6; no clear D. The CDR3 length is 14 residues. The V gene lost 0 bases and the J gene lost 0 bases, with 1 base spanning the gap. CDR1 and CDR2 from the germline V gene are SGHRS and YFSETQ. The chain's CDR3 is CASSLDSGANVLTF. The CDR3 nucleotides read TGCGCCAGCAGCTTGGACTCTGGGGCCAACGTCCTGACTTTC. Combining the CDR3 with reference TRBV5-1 and TRBJ2-6 gives the whole variable domain KAGVTQTPRYLIKTRGQQVTLSCSPISGHRSVSWYQQTPGQGLQFLFEYFSETQRNKGNFPGRFSGRQFSNSRSEMNVSTLELGDSALYLCASSLDSGANVLTFGAGSRLTVL.

This clonotype was detected ten times or more. For a library built for alpha chains, this beta chain is a stray read; little rests on its size. The chain is built from TRBV3-1 and TRBJ2-3; 8 nucleotides align to TRBD2. With V trimmed by 4 bases and J by 0 bases, 6 bases remained unmatched. The germline V gene encodes CDR1 LGHDT and CDR2 YNNKEL (reference sequence). The CDR3 is 16 amino acids. This CDR3 reads CASSPGGGASTDTQYF. For the CDR3, the DNA is TGTGCCAGCAGCCCGGGGGGGGGAGCTAGCACAGATACGCAGTATTTT.

This clonotype has a count of ten or more. The size of this beta chain means little, since it is a stray read in a library made for alpha chains. V gene TRBV19 combines with J gene TRBJ2-2, with TRBD2 as a possible D gene (6 bases). Germline CDR1 and CDR2: LNHDA and SQIVND (reference sequence). Trimming took off 6 bases at V and 7 bases at J, with 12 bases between the two ends. The CDR3 covers 13 residues. The CDR3 nucleotides are TGTGCCAGTAGCCTGACTAGACGCGGGGAGCTGTTTTTT. Its protein is CASSLTRRGELFF.

This clonotype was counted ten times or more. This beta chain is a stray sequence in a library constructed for alpha chains; its clone size is not meaningful. The genes are TRBV9 and TRBJ2-6, with D unresolved. CDR1 and CDR2 (germline): SGDLS, YYNGEE. V was pared by 5 bases and J by 4 bases, with 13 bases between. This CDR3 is 15 amino acids long. DNA of the CDR3: TGTGCCAGCAGTGGGTGGGATCCCGGGGCCAACGTCCTGACTTTC. Translation: CASSGWDPGANVLTF.

This clonotype appeared many times. Because this beta chain is a stray read in a library intended to capture alpha chains, its abundance should not be given much weight. V is TRBV9 and J is TRBJ2-3, with 12 bases aligning to TRBD1. In germline, CDR1 is SGDLS, CDR2 YYNGEE. The V gene end was trimmed by 0 bases and the J gene end by 7 bases; junction bases not matched to a gene: 3. The CDR3 runs to 15 residues. The CDR3 spells CASSVGDRGLNTQYF. Written as DNA, the CDR3 is TGTGCCAGCAGCGTAGGGGACAGGGGGCTGAATACGCAGTATTTT.

This clonotype showed up many times. The library was built for alpha chains, so this beta chain is an off-target read and its size means little. The V and J genes are TRBV28 and TRBJ1-5, with unresolved D. The V gene's germline CDR1 is MDHEN and CDR2 SYDVKM. V dropped 8 bases and J dropped 6 bases, with 11 bases sitting between them. The CDR3 loop spans 12 amino acids. The CDR3 DNA reads as TGTGCCAGCCAAATAGGAGGTCAGCCCCAGCATTTT. Translating it yields CASQIGGQPQHF.

Relative to its sample, this clonotype is medium-sized. Since it is a stray read in a library aimed at alpha chains, this beta chain has a size that is not meaningful. This chain links TRBV6-2 or TRBV6-3 with TRBJ1-2; D is undetermined. The CDR3 consists of 13 residues. Trimming pared 0 bases from V and 6 bases from J, leaving 8 bases between. Germline-derived CDR1 and CDR2 are MNHEY and SVGEGT. CDR3 nucleotide sequence: TGTGCCAGCAGTTACTCGATGTCCGATGGCTACACCTTC. This translates into CASSYSMSDGYTF.

This clonotype is labeled as medium-sized. As an off-target read in a library built for alpha chains, this beta chain has a frequency of little significance. The chain links TRBV5-1 to TRBJ2-5, with D unresolved. The V end lost 0 bases, the J end lost 5 bases, and 14 bases lay between the germline ends. CDR3 length equals 15 residues. Germline assignment: CDR1 SGHRS and CDR2 YFSETQ. This chain's CDR3 is CASSLASPYGETQYF. The CDR3, as DNA: TGCGCCAGCAGCTTGGCCAGTCCTTATGGGGAGACCCAGTACTTC.

This clonotype has a count of ten or more. This beta chain is a stray sequence in a library constructed for alpha chains; its clone size is not meaningful. The chain links TRBV20-1 to TRBJ2-7; weak D call: TRBD1 (5 bases). Deletions cut 0 bases from V and 3 bases from J, with 30 bases between. CDR1 and CDR2 (germline): DFQATT, SNEGSKA (reference sequence). The CDR3 has 20 residues. CDR3 sequence (DNA): TGCAGTGCTAGAGATCTCTCAACCAGGGCAGGACGTGGGGAAAGCTACGAGCAGTACTTC. This encodes CSARDLSTRAGRGESYEQYF.

In its sample, this clonotype is medium-sized. This beta chain was picked up by a library intended for alpha chains and is off target, so its count carries little meaning. The chain links TRBV11-1 to TRBJ1-1; a possible D gene is TRBD1 (5 bases). V lost 3 bases and J lost 11, with 16 bases in between. This CDR3 region has 13 residues. Germline V gene lookup returns CDR1 SGHAT and CDR2 FQDESV (reference sequence). The DNA of the CDR3 is TGTGCCAGCAGCTTGGGGGGATGGCCGGCGGCTTTCTTT. It codes for CASSLGGWPAAFF.

In the case of this clonotype: Because the library targeted alpha chains, this beta chain is an off-target read whose size means little. The chain employs TRBV20-1 and TRBJ1-2; D call uncertain. Trimming cost V 2 bases and J 8 bases, with 21 bases left between them. The CDR3 runs 15 residues. Germline CDR1 is DFQATT and CDR2 is SNEGSKA (reference sequence). Here the CDR3 reads CSARPGGEGPGGYTF. CDR3 sequence (DNA): TGCAGTGCTAGACCCGGTGGTGAAGGGCCGGGAGGCTACACCTTC.

This clonotype was seen ten or more times. The library was prepared for alpha chains; this beta chain is a stray read, so its frequency means little. This sequence joins TRBV28 and TRBJ1-5, with 7 bases identical to TRBD1. CDR1 is MDHEN, CDR2 SYDVKM, per germline. The CDR3 runs 14 residues. Trimming cost V 7 bases and J 4 bases; bases outside gene matches: 7. The CDR3: CASTQGGPNQPQHF. The CDR3 nucleotides are TGTGCCAGCACCCAGGGGGGGCCGAATCAGCCCCAGCATTTT.

Relative to its sample, this clonotype is medium-sized. Because this beta chain is a stray read in a library intended to capture alpha chains, its abundance should not be given much weight. The rearrangement joins TRBV6-1 to TRBJ2-5, with 9 bases fitting TRBD1. CDR1 is MNHNS, CDR2 SASEGT, per germline. This CDR3 has 15 residues. The V and J ends lost 6 bases and 2 bases, in that order; junction bases with no gene match: 7. The CDR3 sequence is CASRFGQGSQETQYF. The CDR3 DNA reads TGTGCCAGCAGGTTTGGACAGGGGTCACAAGAGACCCAGTACTTC.

This clonotype has at least ten counts. Since the library was made to target alpha chains, this beta chain is a stray read and its abundance is not meaningful. This chain connects TRBV30 to TRBJ2-5; D remains unclear. Germline assignment: CDR1 GTSNPN and CDR2 SVGIG (reference sequence). Trimming removed 3 bases from V and 1 base from J, with 18 bases in between. This CDR3 contains 16 residues. In DNA, the CDR3 is TGTGCCTGGAGCACTCTCCCGTGGAATAGCCAAGAGACCCAGTACTTC. It yields the protein CAWSTLPWNSQETQYF.

This clonotype was picked up many times. This beta chain was picked up by a library intended for alpha chains and is off target, so its count carries little meaning. This chain uses TRBV10-3 with TRBJ2-4; tentative D call: TRBD1 (6 bases). The germline gives CDR1 ENHRY, CDR2 SYGVKD. This CDR3 has 15 residues. V gave up 3 bases and J gave up 0 bases, with 9 bases separating them. CDR3 DNA: TGTGCCATCAGTGACACAGGGCTAGCCAAAAACATTCAGTACTTC. Translating gives CAISDTGLAKNIQYF.

This clonotype is judged medium-sized. The library was prepared for alpha chains; this beta chain is a stray read, so its frequency means little. The genes are TRBV10-3 and TRBJ2-4; D unresolved. In germline, CDR1 is ENHRY, CDR2 SYGVKD. V was pared by 0 bases and J by 0 bases, with 12 bases between. The CDR3 totals 17 residues. CDR3 region: CAISESSQRLAKNIQYF. The CDR3 DNA reads TGTGCCATCAGTGAGTCGTCACAGCGATTAGCCAAAAACATTCAGTACTTC.